A selection of T cell receptor beta chains follows, all from one sample in a study of cytomegalovirus exposure and HLA in healthy donors. Using immunoSEQ multiplex PCR, the repertoire was profiled, and TCRdb retains in-frame clones only, with some absent. The sample lists roughly 100,000 clones, around 75% occurring once. The specimen sequenced was PBMCs. The receptors were sampled from a man in his forties in good health and CMV-seronegative. Each CDR3 is given with its conserved first and last residue. D genes are given only for firm matches. Clone size is stated in some rows and not others, as once, few, many or a class when expanded.

size,V,D,J,DNA,CDR3
-,TRBV7-2,TRBD2,TRBJ2-7,TGTGCCAGCAGCTCGGGGAGGGCTATCGAGCAGTACTTC,CASSSGRAIEQYF
-,TRBV6-6,-,TRBJ2-3,TGTGCCAGCAGTTACTCAAGGGAGAAGGCTACAGATACGCAGTATTTT,CASSYSREKATDTQYF
-,TRBV6-6,TRBD1,TRBJ1-6,TGTGCCAGCACCCCCGTCCAGGGGGGTTCACCCCTCCACTTT,CASTPVQGGSPLHF
-,TRBV7-2,-,TRBJ2-5,TGTGCCAGCAGCCCGCAAGCGGGCCAAGAGACCCAGTACTTC,CASSPQAGQETQYF
-,TRBV7-8,TRBD2,TRBJ2-5,TGTGCCAGCAGCTTAATGGGGGGGCAAGAGACCCAGTACTTC,CASSLMGGQETQYF
-,TRBV19,TRBD1,TRBJ1-1,TGTGCCAGTAAGGACAGGGAACGGAACACTGAAGCTTTCTTT,CASKDRERNTEAFF
-,TRBV14,-,TRBJ1-6,TGTGCCAGCAGCCAACGGATAAGCGGTGATTCACCCCTCCACTTT,CASSQRISGDSPLHF
-,TRBV10-3,-,TRBJ2-7,TGTGCCATCAGCGAAGGAGGGTCGGGCTCCTACGAGCAGTACTTC,CAISEGGSGSYEQYF
few,TRBV19,-,TRBJ2-5,TGTGCCAGTAGCTCACCCGGACCCAACAAGGGGGAGACCCAGTACTTC,CASSSPGPNKGETQYF
-,TRBV6-6,-,TRBJ1-1,TGTGCCAGCAGTTACCCTCCGGGGACCGGGGGGGCTGAAGCTTTCTTT,CASSYPPGTGGAEAFF
-,TRBV7-9,-,TRBJ1-4,TGTGCCAGCAGCCAGGCCGGATGGGGGGGAAATGAAAAACTGTTTTTT,CASSQAGWGGNEKLFF
-,TRBV7-9,-,TRBJ2-3,TGTGCCAGCAGCTTAGTGCGTTCGAGGGCCGGAGATACGCAGTATTTT,CASSLVRSRAGDTQYF
-,TRBV7-8,-,TRBJ1-5,TGTGCCAGCAGCTTAGCGGGACACAGCAATCAGCCCCAGCATTTT,CASSLAGHSNQPQHF
-,TRBV19,-,TRBJ1-1,TGTGCCAGTACCCAGGGGCGTCACATGAACACTGAAGCTTTCTTT,CASTQGRHMNTEAFF
-,TRBV19,TRBD1,TRBJ1-1,TGTGCCAGTAGGAGCAAACGGGGACAGGTAGGGAACACTGAAGCTTTCTTT,CASRSKRGQVGNTEAFF
-,TRBV19,TRBD1,TRBJ2-7,TGTGCCAGTAGGCAACAGGGGCCCTCGGGCGAGCAGTACTTC,CASRQQGPSGEQYF
-,TRBV10-2,TRBD2,TRBJ2-1,TGCGCCAGCAGTCAGGTAGCGGGGGGGCCATATGAGCAGTTCTTC,CASSQVAGGPYEQFF
-,TRBV18,TRBD1,TRBJ2-2,TGTGCCAGCTCATCCGGGACAGGGGTAATCGGGGAGCTGTTTTTT,CASSSGTGVIGELFF
-,TRBV7-2,-,TRBJ2-3,TGTGCCAGCAGCCCCAGGGTTGTTTTGCGTTCGGATACGCAGTATTTT,CASSPRVVLRSDTQYF
-,TRBV4-1,TRBD1,TRBJ2-5,TGCGCCAGCAGCCATGAACAGGGGTGGGAGACCCAGTACTTC,CASSHEQGWETQYF
few,TRBV6-6,-,TRBJ1-4,TGTGCCACCTGGGGAGCTAATGAAAAACTGTTTTTT,CATWGANEKLFF
-,TRBV21-1,-,TRBJ2-3,TGTGCCAGCAGCAGCTACTTGTTT,CASSSYLF
-,TRBV7-8,-,TRBJ2-7,TGTGCCAGCAGCAGCCCACGGGGTCCCTACGAGCAGTACTTC,CASSSPRGPYEQYF